This T cell receptor (beta chain) comes out of a study of human T cells and chemical hapten exposure. Study-wide context: Diphenylcyclopropenone, dosed weekly to the scalp, was given to patients throughout the approximately 25-week study. The study enrolled mostly female patients with alopecia areata, totalis or universalis. Notes on the study in general: Expanded TCR sets contained significantly more large CDR3 similarity clusters than controls.

Germline V gene data show CDR1 as SGHVS and CDR2 as FQNEAQ. The CDR3 contains 14 residues. V lost 5 bases, J lost 2 bases, and 10 bases lay in between. TCRdb used MiXCR to reprocess the RACE reads, holding one entry per CDR3 protein. The table lists roughly 380,000 distinct CDR3 sequences, around 6% of them singletons. Time point specified: patch test 2, 6 weeks after DPC sensitization. Treatment indicated: therapeutic diphenylcyclopropenone sensitization with weekly scalp DPC. The sample holds many counts of this clonotype. The target antigen is unknown. The source material was whole blood, sampled in connection with sensitization to the hapten diphenylcyclopropenone (DPC). The genes are TRBV7-8 and TRBJ1-5; D is undetermined. The source is a woman between 18 and 29 years old with alopecia areata. Some clones in this sample may be carry-over from other donors' samples. The CDR3 sequence: CASSPHYGNQPQHF. The CDR3 DNA follows: TGTGCCAGCAGCCCCCACTATGGCAATCAGCCCCAGCATTTT.